A single sample gave rise to the 21 T cell receptor beta chains below, sequenced in a study of human T cells and chemical hapten exposure. Time point noted: patch test 2, 6 weeks after DPC sensitization. Stated treatment: therapeutic diphenylcyclopropenone sensitization with weekly scalp DPC. TCRdb ran MiXCR on the RACE reads and lists one entry per CDR3 protein. In the table there are around 80,000 distinct CDR3 sequences, 6.6% of which are singletons. The specimen was whole blood, collected in connection with sensitization to the hapten diphenylcyclopropenone (DPC). The receptors shown here come from a woman in her thirties with alopecia areata. Some clones in this sample may be carry-over from other donors' samples.

This clonotype was picked up many times. This chain connects TRBV30 to TRBJ2-7, with 8 bases lining up with TRBD2. Germline lookup yields CDR1 GTSNPN and CDR2 SVGIG (reference sequence). The trim removed 0 bases at V and 6 bases at J, leaving 7 bases unmatched. This CDR3 is 14 amino acids long. The CDR3 coding sequence is TGTGCCTGGAGTGTACCCCCGGGGGGGCTCGAGCAGTACTTC. This gives the protein CAWSVPPGGLEQYF.

The chain employs TRBV30 and TRBJ1-2; D remains unclear. The V gene's germline CDR1 is GTSNPN and CDR2 SVGIG (reference sequence). This CDR3 has 11 amino acids. Between the trimmed V and J ends, which lost 3 bases and 4 bases, there was a span of 6 bases. This CDR3 is CAWSRRYGYTF. The CDR3 region has the DNA TGTGCCTGGAGCAGACGCTATGGCTACACCTTC.

This rearrangement joins TRBV19 to TRBJ2-2; 7 bases align to TRBD1. The CDR3 is made up of 18 amino acids. Germline V gene data show CDR1 as LNHDA and CDR2 as SQIVND (reference sequence). The V gene end was trimmed by 4 bases and the J gene end by 3 bases; junction bases not matched to a gene: 14. Here the CDR3 reads CASSTAASGTEHTGELFF. CDR3 bases: TGTGCCAGTAGTACTGCTGCATCCGGGACAGAGCACACCGGGGAGCTGTTTTTT.

This clonotype was recorded at least ten times. This chain joins TRBV6-1 and TRBJ2-2, with TRBD2 matching 12 bases. The CDR3 is made up of 16 amino acids. The trim removed 4 bases at V and 7 bases at J, leaving 7 bases unmatched. Germline V gives CDR1 MNHNS, CDR2 SASEGT. The CDR3 DNA is TGTGCCAGCAGTGGCACTAGCGGGGGGCGATTCGGGGAGCTGTTTTTT. Translating it yields CASSGTSGGRFGELFF.

The rearrangement links TRBV6-1 to TRBJ1-5, with D perhaps matching TRBD1 (5 bases). Trimming cost V 2 bases and J 7 bases, with 12 bases left between them. The CDR3 spans 14 residues. CDR1 MNHNS and CDR2 SASEGT come from the germline V gene. In DNA, the CDR3 is TGTGCCAGCAGTGAACAGGGAGGATACCAGCCCCAGCATTTT. Its translation: CASSEQGGYQPQHF.

This clonotype was counted many times. The chain joins TRBV20-1 to TRBJ2-1, with TRBD2 matching over 16 bases. Germline V gives CDR1 DFQATT, CDR2 SNEGSKA (reference sequence). Unmatched junction bases numbered 12, after V lost 6 bases and J lost 1 base. The CDR3 consists of 19 residues. The CDR3 DNA reads TGCAGTGCACGGGCCCTGGGGACTAGCGGGGGGGGGTCCTACAATGAGCAGTTCTTC. Translation: CSARALGTSGGGSYNEQFF.

There are a few counts of this clonotype. This chain uses TRBV7-8 with TRBJ1-6; D is possibly TRBD1 (5 bases). Germline values: CDR1 SGHVS, CDR2 FQNEAQ. Deletions cut 7 bases from V and 3 bases from J, with 10 bases between. The CDR3 contains 14 residues. DNA of the CDR3: TGTGCCAGCACTCTGACAGACTATAATTCACCCCTCCACTTT. It translates to CASTLTDYNSPLHF. The full variable domain, rest sourced from reference TRBV7-8 and TRBJ1-6, is GAGVSQSPRYKVAKRGQDVALRCDPISGHVSLFWYQQALGQGPEFLTYFQNEAQLDKSGLPSDRFFAERPEGSVSTLKIQRTQQEDSAVYLCASTLTDYNSPLHFGNGTRLTVT.

This clonotype has ten or more counts. The chain combines TRBV28 with TRBJ1-1; D may be TRBD1 (5 bases). Germline values: CDR1 MDHEN, CDR2 SYDVKM. This CDR3 contains 14 residues. The germline V and J ends were trimmed by 1 base and 6 bases, with 12 bases remaining between them. The CDR3 coding sequence is TGTGCCAGCAGTTTATCGAGGCAGGGATCTGAAGCTTTCTTT. It codes for CASSLSRQGSEAFF.

The V call is TRBV2, the J call TRBJ2-3; no clear D gene. V lost 8 bases and J 0 bases, leaving 15 bases between the germline ends. The germline V gene has CDR1 SNHLY and CDR2 FYNNEI. This CDR3 region has 15 residues. This CDR3 is CASPLGWVSTDTQYF. In DNA, the CDR3 is TGTGCCAGCCCGCTGGGTTGGGTTAGCACAGATACGCAGTATTTT. Full variable domain (remainder filled in from reference TRBV2 and TRBJ2-3): EPEVTQTPSHQVTQMGQEVILRCVPISNHLYFYWYRQILGQKVEFLVSFYNNEISEKSEIFDDQFSVERPDGSNFTLKIRSTKLEDSAMYFCASPLGWVSTDTQYFGPGTRLTVL.

This clonotype was counted at least ten times. V gene TRBV5-1 combines with J gene TRBJ1-4, with a possible D match to TRBD1 (5 bases). The germline V gene has CDR1 SGHRS and CDR2 YFSETQ. V was shortened by 3 bases and J by 5 bases, with 11 bases between the two germline ends. CDR3 length: 14 amino acids. The CDR3 reads CASSSGTENEKLFF. In DNA form, the CDR3 reads TGCGCCAGCAGCTCCGGGACGGAGAATGAAAAACTGTTTTTT.

This clonotype was seen a handful of times. This chain joins TRBV12-3 or TRBV12-4 and TRBJ1-2; weak D call: TRBD1 (6 bases). V dropped 5 bases and J dropped 4 bases, with 11 bases sitting between them. This CDR3 comprises 13 residues. Written as DNA, the CDR3 is TGTGCCAGCAGTACAGGGCCGGGCTATGGCTACACCTTC. Residues: CASSTGPGYGYTF.

This clonotype came up many times. The chain is built from TRBV5-1 and TRBJ2-7, with 9 bases matching TRBD1. The CDR3 is 14 amino acids. The V and J ends lost 3 bases and 4 bases, in that order; junction bases with no gene match: 5. The germline V gene encodes CDR1 SGHRS and CDR2 YFSETQ. The CDR3 region has the DNA TGCGCCAGCAGCTCGGACAGGGGTAGTTACGAGCAGTACTTC. Translated, it gives CASSSDRGSYEQYF.

The chain uses TRBV20-1 and TRBJ1-4; 11 bases map to TRBD1. The junction had 3 bases not matched to a gene; V was cut back by 3 bases and J by 0 bases. The CDR3 consists of 16 residues. The V gene's germline CDR1 is DFQATT and CDR2 SNEGSKA (reference sequence). In nucleotides, the CDR3 is TGCAGTGCTAGGGGACAGGGGGTCCCAACTAATGAAAAACTGTTTTTT. It specifies CSARGQGVPTNEKLFF.

Many counts were recorded for this clonotype. CDR3 sequence reads: CASSLVAGMNTEAFF. In nucleotides, the CDR3 is TGTGCCAGCAGCTTAGTTGCAGGGATGAACACTGAAGCTTTCTTT. The chain couples TRBV7-9 to TRBJ1-1; a possible D gene is TRBD1 (5 bases). Trimming stripped 1 base from V and 0 bases from J, with 9 bases between. The CDR3 totals 15 residues. Germline V gene lookup returns CDR1 SEHNR and CDR2 FQNEAQ (reference sequence).

The table lists this clonotype with many counts. This rearrangement joins TRBV12-3 or TRBV12-4 to TRBJ1-3; D unresolved. Trimming cost V 0 bases and J 2 bases, with 11 bases left between them. The CDR3 contains 16 residues. The CDR3 loop reads CASSLARETPGNTIYF. DNA of the CDR3: TGTGCCAGCAGTTTAGCGAGGGAAACCCCTGGAAACACCATATATTTT.

This clonotype appeared many times. CDR3 sequence (DNA): TGTGCCAGCAGTGAAGCGGGACGGCTCAATGAAAAACTGTTTTTT. Translating gives CASSEAGRLNEKLFF. The genes are TRBV2 and TRBJ1-4; the D gene is possibly TRBD1 (5 bases). The germline V gene has CDR1 SNHLY and CDR2 FYNNEI. The V end lost 0 bases, the J end lost 5 bases, and 10 bases lay between the germline ends. The CDR3 loop spans 15 amino acids.

At least ten counts were recorded for this clonotype. In DNA form, the CDR3 reads TGTGCCAGCAAAGGCGGGGTATTGAGGACAGATACGCAGTATTTT. Residues: CASKGGVLRTDTQYF. The chain links TRBV7-9 to TRBJ2-3, with D possibly matching TRBD2 (6 bases). Germline assignment: CDR1 SEHNR and CDR2 FQNEAQ (reference sequence). V was trimmed by 7 bases and J by 3 bases, leaving 17 bases between them. The CDR3 has 15 residues.

This chain connects TRBV7-6 to TRBJ1-4; D is possibly TRBD1 (5 bases). CDR1 SGHVS and CDR2 FNYEAQ come from the germline V gene. V lost 3 bases and J 0 bases, leaving 14 bases between the germline ends. The CDR3 contains 17 residues. The chain's CDR3 is CASSFGTGAPTNEKLFF. CDR3 coding DNA: TGTGCCAGCAGCTTCGGGACCGGGGCCCCAACTAATGAAAAACTGTTTTTT.

This clonotype was detected many times. This chain links TRBV7-6 with TRBJ1-1, with D unresolved. V was pared by 8 bases and J by 4 bases, with 26 bases between. Germline V gene lookup returns CDR1 SGHVS and CDR2 FNYEAQ. The CDR3 runs to 17 residues. The CDR3 loop reads CASLSRSGGDLGTEAFF. The CDR3 nucleotides are TGTGCCAGCTTATCCCGATCAGGCGGGGATTTGGGCACTGAAGCTTTCTTT.

To note about this clonotype: A read error is possible here, since a much larger clone lies one base away. The CDR3 DNA sequence: TGTGCCATCAGCCGACAATTGCAGGGGTCGAACACCGGGGAGCTGTTTTTT. It specifies CAISRQLQGSNTGELFF. V usage is TRBV10-3 and J usage is TRBJ2-2; perhaps TRBD1 as D (6 bases). The germline V gene encodes CDR1 ENHRY and CDR2 SYGVKD. The CDR3 runs 17 residues. V was shortened by 6 bases and J by 0 bases, with 17 bases between the two germline ends.

This rearrangement joins TRBV20-1 to TRBJ2-5; D is possibly TRBD2 (6 bases). Germline lookup yields CDR1 DFQATT and CDR2 SNEGSKA (reference sequence). The CDR3 is 19 residues long. V lost 3 bases and J lost 1, with 27 bases in between. CDR3 amino acids: CSASSSGLPWEYSQETQYF. The CDR3 bases are TGCAGTGCTAGTTCCAGCGGGCTCCCATGGGAATACTCCCAAGAGACCCAGTACTTC.